A selection of T cell receptor beta chains follows, all from one sample in a study of blood T cell repertoires in COVID-19. Sequencing was performed with immunoSEQ multiplex PCR; in TCRdb, only in-frame clones are kept and a portion is missing. The sample contains approximately 310,000 clones, roughly 85% of which appear only once. Sequencing used PBMCs or T cells enriched from blood (not recorded which). The receptors here all came from a woman aged 30 to 39 who had been exposed to COVID-19. CDR3s include the opening cysteine and the closing phenylalanine or tryptophan. Fields, in order: V gene, clone size, D gene, J gene, CDR3 length, CDR3 DNA, CDR3 protein. The D gene is left open where the match is weak. Size tells how often a clone was seen (once, few, many) or the class of an expanded clone, and some rows leave it out.

v_gene: TRBV30; abundance: -; d_gene: -; j_gene: TRBJ1-1; len: 13; CDR3nt: TGTGCCTGGAGTGGAAACATGAGGGAGGCGGCTTTCTTT; CDR3aa: CAWSGNMREAAFF
v_gene: TRBV9; abundance: -; d_gene: TRBD2; j_gene: TRBJ2-5; len: 18; CDR3nt: TGTGCCAGCAGCGCCTGGACTAGCGGATCCCGAACCGCAACGACCCAGTACTTC; CDR3aa: CASSAWTSGSRTATTQYF
v_gene: TRBV3-1/TRBV3-2; abundance: once; d_gene: -; j_gene: TRBJ2-7; len: 13; CDR3nt: TGTGCCAGCAGCCAAGATGAGGGCTACGAGCAGTACTTC; CDR3aa: CASSQDEGYEQYF
v_gene: TRBV2; abundance: few; d_gene: TRBD2; j_gene: TRBJ2-1; len: 17; CDR3nt: TGTGCCAGCAGTGAAGCGCTGAGGGGGAGCGGGGGATCTGAGCAGTTCTTC; CDR3aa: CASSEALRGSGGSEQFF
v_gene: TRBV20-1; abundance: -; d_gene: -; j_gene: TRBJ1-2; len: 13; CDR3nt: TGCAGTGCTAGTCGGGGAACGGACTATGGCTACACCTTC; CDR3aa: CSASRGTDYGYTF
v_gene: TRBV9; abundance: -; d_gene: -; j_gene: TRBJ1-2; len: 14; CDR3nt: TGTGCCAGCAGCCCAACAGGGTCAAACTATGGCTACACCTTC; CDR3aa: CASSPTGSNYGYTF
v_gene: TRBV29-1; abundance: -; d_gene: -; j_gene: TRBJ2-3; len: 15; CDR3nt: TGCAGCGTTGTCCCGACCACAGCAGGCACAGATACGCAGTATTTT; CDR3aa: CSVVPTTAGTDTQYF
v_gene: TRBV18; abundance: once; d_gene: -; j_gene: TRBJ1-2; len: 14; CDR3nt: TGTGCCAGCTCACCAGGAGCAGGGAGGGAAGGCTACACCTTC; CDR3aa: CASSPGAGREGYTF
v_gene: TRBV5-1; abundance: once; d_gene: TRBD2; j_gene: TRBJ2-5; len: 23; CDR3nt: TGCGCCAGCAGCTTTAGGGGTTTCGTAGGACTAGCGGGGGGACAACCCGACCATGAGACCCAGTACTTC; CDR3aa: CASSFRGFVGLAGGQPDHETQYF
v_gene: TRBV28; abundance: -; d_gene: -; j_gene: TRBJ2-7; len: 18; CDR3nt: TGTGCCAGCAGTTCCGGAACGCTAGACGATAAGCCGACCTACGAGCAGTACTTC; CDR3aa: CASSSGTLDDKPTYEQYF
v_gene: TRBV4-3; abundance: -; d_gene: TRBD1; j_gene: TRBJ1-1; len: 15; CDR3nt: TGCGCCAGCAGCCAAGAAGGGACAGGGAGTACTGAAGCTTTCTTT; CDR3aa: CASSQEGTGSTEAFF
v_gene: TRBV29-1; abundance: once; d_gene: -; j_gene: TRBJ1-3; len: 14; CDR3nt: TGCAGCGCCATGGTCTCAGGGGCTGGAAACACCATATATTTT; CDR3aa: CSAMVSGAGNTIYF
v_gene: TRBV18; abundance: -; d_gene: -; j_gene: TRBJ1-1; len: 14; CDR3nt: TGTGCCAGCTCACCAGGTCTCGGGGACACTGAAGCTTTCTTT; CDR3aa: CASSPGLGDTEAFF
v_gene: TRBV23-1; abundance: -; d_gene: TRBD1; j_gene: TRBJ2-2; len: 15; CDR3nt: TGCGCCAGCAGTCATCCCGGGACAGACACCGGGGAGCTGTTTTTT; CDR3aa: CASSHPGTDTGELFF
v_gene: TRBV2; abundance: -; d_gene: -; j_gene: TRBJ1-1; len: 16; CDR3nt: TGTGCCAGCAGTGAAATGGGTGGGGGCATGAACACTGAAGCTTTCTTT; CDR3aa: CASSEMGGGMNTEAFF
v_gene: TRBV7-8; abundance: -; d_gene: TRBD1; j_gene: TRBJ2-7; len: 16; CDR3nt: TGTGCCAGCAGCTTGGACATCGGACAGGGGACCTACGAGCAGTACTTC; CDR3aa: CASSLDIGQGTYEQYF
v_gene: TRBV12-3/TRBV12-4; abundance: -; d_gene: -; j_gene: TRBJ1-2; len: 13; CDR3nt: TGTGCCAGCAGTTTGGGGGGGCTGGGAGGCTACACCTTC; CDR3aa: CASSLGGLGGYTF
v_gene: TRBV5-4; abundance: once; d_gene: -; j_gene: TRBJ1-4; len: 14; CDR3nt: TGTGCCAGCAGCTTTTCCACTATTCCGGAAAAACTGTTTTTT; CDR3aa: CASSFSTIPEKLFF
v_gene: TRBV7-2; abundance: few; d_gene: TRBD1; j_gene: TRBJ1-5; len: 15; CDR3nt: TGTGCCAGCAGCCCTGGACAGGGACCGAGTCAGCCCCAGCATTTT; CDR3aa: CASSPGQGPSQPQHF
v_gene: TRBV7-2; abundance: many; d_gene: TRBD1; j_gene: TRBJ2-2; len: 15; CDR3nt: TGTGCCAGCAGCCTAGACAGGGGGCGCCCCGGGGAGCTGTTTTTT; CDR3aa: CASSLDRGRPGELFF
v_gene: TRBV19; abundance: few; d_gene: -; j_gene: TRBJ1-5; len: 11; CDR3nt: TGTGCCAGTAGTATACCGGGATCCCAGCATTTT; CDR3aa: CASSIPGSQHF
v_gene: TRBV10-2; abundance: -; d_gene: TRBD2; j_gene: TRBJ2-5; len: 13; CDR3nt: TGCGCCAGCCTAGCGGGGGGGCTAGAGACCCAGTACTTC; CDR3aa: CASLAGGLETQYF
v_gene: TRBV30; abundance: -; d_gene: -; j_gene: TRBJ2-5; len: 13; CDR3nt: TGTGCCTGGAGTCAGGGGCGAGGAGAGACCCAGTACTTC; CDR3aa: CAWSQGRGETQYF
v_gene: TRBV6-2/TRBV6-3; abundance: -; d_gene: TRBD2; j_gene: TRBJ2-1; len: 16; CDR3nt: TGTGCCAGCAGCAACATAGCGGGAGGGCCCTTGTATGAGCAGTTCTTC; CDR3aa: CASSNIAGGPLYEQFF
v_gene: TRBV14; abundance: many; d_gene: -; j_gene: TRBJ1-2; len: 15; CDR3nt: TGTGCCAGCAGCCAAGATTTTCAGGCCCACTATGGCTACACCTTC; CDR3aa: CASSQDFQAHYGYTF
v_gene: TRBV2; abundance: once; d_gene: -; j_gene: TRBJ2-4; len: 16; CDR3nt: TGTGCCAGCAGATTCGAAGAACTTATAGCCAAAAACATTCAGTACTTC; CDR3aa: CASRFEELIAKNIQYF
v_gene: TRBV19; abundance: once; d_gene: TRBD1; j_gene: TRBJ1-5; len: 16; CDR3nt: TGTGCCAGTAGGAAAGAACAGGGGACACTCAATCAGCCCCAGCATTTT; CDR3aa: CASRKEQGTLNQPQHF
v_gene: TRBV11-1; abundance: -; d_gene: -; j_gene: TRBJ1-4; len: 16; CDR3nt: TGTGCCAGCATCTCTTCCTCCGGGACAATAATTGAAAAACTGTTTTTT; CDR3aa: CASISSSGTIIEKLFF
v_gene: TRBV9; abundance: -; d_gene: TRBD1; j_gene: TRBJ1-1; len: 15; CDR3nt: TGTGCCAGCAGCACGACAGGGCGGGCGAACACTGAAGCTTTCTTT; CDR3aa: CASSTTGRANTEAFF
v_gene: TRBV30; abundance: -; d_gene: TRBD1; j_gene: TRBJ1-2; len: 14; CDR3nt: TGTGCCTGGAGTGTAAAGGGGGCGAGGGTTGGCTACACCTTC; CDR3aa: CAWSVKGARVGYTF
v_gene: TRBV28; abundance: -; d_gene: TRBD1; j_gene: TRBJ1-2; len: 15; CDR3nt: TGTGCCAGCAGTCGACAGGGGGCCGGCGGCTATGGCTACACCTTC; CDR3aa: CASSRQGAGGYGYTF
v_gene: TRBV30; abundance: -; d_gene: -; j_gene: TRBJ1-4; len: 11; CDR3nt: TGTGCCTGGAGCTACGAGGAAAAACTGTTTTTT; CDR3aa: CAWSYEEKLFF
v_gene: TRBV7-6; abundance: few; d_gene: TRBD2; j_gene: TRBJ2-1; len: 15; CDR3nt: TGTGCCAGCAGCCAATGGACTAGTCAATCCAATGAGCAGTTCTTC; CDR3aa: CASSQWTSQSNEQFF
v_gene: TRBV5-1; abundance: -; d_gene: -; j_gene: TRBJ2-3; len: 13; CDR3nt: TGCGCCAGCAGCCTAGGAGATCGAGATACGCAGTATTTT; CDR3aa: CASSLGDRDTQYF
v_gene: TRBV18; abundance: -; d_gene: TRBD2; j_gene: TRBJ2-3; len: 15; CDR3nt: TGTGCCAGCTCAATAGCGGGGTACGGGACAGATACGCAGTATTTT; CDR3aa: CASSIAGYGTDTQYF
v_gene: TRBV7-6; abundance: once; d_gene: TRBD2; j_gene: TRBJ2-7; len: 14; CDR3nt: TGTGCCAGCAGCTTAGACGGGAGGGCATACGAGCAGTACTTC; CDR3aa: CASSLDGRAYEQYF
v_gene: TRBV7-6; abundance: -; d_gene: TRBD2; j_gene: TRBJ2-5; len: 13; CDR3nt: TGTGCCAGCAGCTTACGGATAGCGGGGACCCAGTACTTC; CDR3aa: CASSLRIAGTQYF
v_gene: TRBV7-2; abundance: -; d_gene: TRBD1; j_gene: TRBJ1-6; len: 15; CDR3nt: TGTGCCAGCACCCACAAGTCAGGGGGGAATTCACCCCTCCACTTT; CDR3aa: CASTHKSGGNSPLHF
v_gene: TRBV15; abundance: -; d_gene: -; j_gene: TRBJ1-2; len: 16; CDR3nt: TGTGCCACCAGCAGCAACAGCGGGGCGGACCGCTATGGCTACACCTTC; CDR3aa: CATSSNSGADRYGYTF
v_gene: TRBV6-5; abundance: once; d_gene: TRBD2; j_gene: TRBJ2-7; len: 14; CDR3nt: TGTGCCAGCAGTTATCGGGGGGGTTCCTACGAGCAGTACTTC; CDR3aa: CASSYRGGSYEQYF
v_gene: TRBV27; abundance: -; d_gene: -; j_gene: TRBJ2-3; len: 15; CDR3nt: TGTGCCAGCAGTTTTAATAGGGAGGTCAAAGATACGCAGTATTTT; CDR3aa: CASSFNREVKDTQYF
v_gene: TRBV11-2; abundance: -; d_gene: -; j_gene: TRBJ2-3; len: 16; CDR3nt: TGTGCCAGCAGCTTAGTCGCGCACTTCGACACAGATACGCAGTATTTT; CDR3aa: CASSLVAHFDTDTQYF
v_gene: TRBV7-9; abundance: -; d_gene: -; j_gene: TRBJ2-3; len: 16; CDR3nt: TGTGCCAGCAGCTCAGGACTGGAAATAGGCACAGATACGCAGTATTTT; CDR3aa: CASSSGLEIGTDTQYF
v_gene: TRBV28; abundance: -; d_gene: TRBD1; j_gene: TRBJ1-2; len: 14; CDR3nt: TGTGCCAGCACCCCCTCGGGACAGAACTATGGCTACACCTTC; CDR3aa: CASTPSGQNYGYTF
v_gene: TRBV29-1; abundance: many; d_gene: -; j_gene: TRBJ2-2; len: 14; CDR3nt: TGCAGCGTTGTCCCAGCGGGGAACACCGGGGAGCTGTTTTTT; CDR3aa: CSVVPAGNTGELFF
v_gene: TRBV7-2; abundance: few; d_gene: TRBD2; j_gene: TRBJ2-7; len: 16; CDR3nt: TGTGCCAGCAGCTCCACTAGCGGGGGGCCCTACGAAGAGCAGTACTTC; CDR3aa: CASSSTSGGPYEEQYF
v_gene: TRBV19; abundance: few; d_gene: -; j_gene: TRBJ1-1; len: 14; CDR3nt: TGTGCCAGTAAATTGAGGAGGGGTACCACTGAAGCTTTCTTT; CDR3aa: CASKLRRGTTEAFF
v_gene: TRBV5-4; abundance: -; d_gene: TRBD2; j_gene: TRBJ2-7; len: 13; CDR3nt: TGTGCCAGCAGCCCCGGGACTACCTACGAGCAGTACTTC; CDR3aa: CASSPGTTYEQYF
v_gene: TRBV6-2/TRBV6-3; abundance: -; d_gene: TRBD1; j_gene: TRBJ2-4; len: 14; CDR3nt: TGTGCCAGCAGTTATGACAGGGTCCAAAACATTCAGTACTTC; CDR3aa: CASSYDRVQNIQYF
v_gene: TRBV7-3; abundance: -; d_gene: TRBD1; j_gene: TRBJ1-2; len: 14; CDR3nt: TGTGCCAGCAGCTTGGGATTGGGGACAGGCGGCTACACCTTC; CDR3aa: CASSLGLGTGGYTF
v_gene: TRBV27; abundance: -; d_gene: -; j_gene: TRBJ1-2; len: 14; CDR3nt: TGTGCCAGCAGCCTACAGGGTTCCCACTATGGCTACACCTTC; CDR3aa: CASSLQGSHYGYTF